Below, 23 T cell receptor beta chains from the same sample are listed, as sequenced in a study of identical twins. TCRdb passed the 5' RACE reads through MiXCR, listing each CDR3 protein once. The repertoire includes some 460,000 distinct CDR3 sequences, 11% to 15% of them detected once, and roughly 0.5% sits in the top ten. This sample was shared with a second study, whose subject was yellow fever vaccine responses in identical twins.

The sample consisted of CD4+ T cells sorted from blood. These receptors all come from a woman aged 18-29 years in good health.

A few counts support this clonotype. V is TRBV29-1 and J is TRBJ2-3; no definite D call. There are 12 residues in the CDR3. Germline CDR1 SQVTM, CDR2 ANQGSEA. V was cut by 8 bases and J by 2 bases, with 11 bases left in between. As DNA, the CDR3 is TGCAGCTCGAGCGATTACACAGATACGCAGTATTTT. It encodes CSSSDYTDTQYF.

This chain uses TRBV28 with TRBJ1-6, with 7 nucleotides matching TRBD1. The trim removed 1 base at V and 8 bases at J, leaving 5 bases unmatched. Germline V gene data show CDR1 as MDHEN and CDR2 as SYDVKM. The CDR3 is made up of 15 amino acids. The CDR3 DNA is TGTGCCAGCAGTTTATTCGGGACAGTGGATTCACCCCTCCACTTT. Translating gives CASSLFGTVDSPLHF.

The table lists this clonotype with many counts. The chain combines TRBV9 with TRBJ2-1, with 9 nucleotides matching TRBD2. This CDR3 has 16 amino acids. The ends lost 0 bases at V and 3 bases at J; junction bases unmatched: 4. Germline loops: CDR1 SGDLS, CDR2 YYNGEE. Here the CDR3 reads CASSVVGSGGYNEQFF. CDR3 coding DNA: TGTGCCAGCAGCGTAGTGGGTAGCGGGGGCTACAATGAGCAGTTCTTC.

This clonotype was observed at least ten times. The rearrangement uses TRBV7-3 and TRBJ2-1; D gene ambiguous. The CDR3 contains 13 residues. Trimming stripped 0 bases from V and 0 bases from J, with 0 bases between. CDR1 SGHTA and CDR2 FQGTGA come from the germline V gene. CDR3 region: CASSLTSYNEQFF. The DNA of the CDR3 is TGTGCCAGCAGCTTAACCTCCTACAATGAGCAGTTCTTC.

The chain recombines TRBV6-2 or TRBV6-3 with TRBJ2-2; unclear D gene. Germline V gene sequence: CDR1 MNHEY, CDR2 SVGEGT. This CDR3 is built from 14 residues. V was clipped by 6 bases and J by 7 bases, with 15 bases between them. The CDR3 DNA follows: TGTGCCAGCAGAATGGATGGGGTCGGCGGGGAGCTGTTTTTT. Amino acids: CASRMDGVGGELFF.

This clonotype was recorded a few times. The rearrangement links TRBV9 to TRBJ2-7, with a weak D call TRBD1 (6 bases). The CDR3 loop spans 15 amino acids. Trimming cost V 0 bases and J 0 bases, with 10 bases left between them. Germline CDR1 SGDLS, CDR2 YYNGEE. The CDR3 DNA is TGTGCCAGCAGCGTAGGGGACACTAGCTCCTACGAGCAGTACTTC. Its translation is CASSVGDTSSYEQYF.

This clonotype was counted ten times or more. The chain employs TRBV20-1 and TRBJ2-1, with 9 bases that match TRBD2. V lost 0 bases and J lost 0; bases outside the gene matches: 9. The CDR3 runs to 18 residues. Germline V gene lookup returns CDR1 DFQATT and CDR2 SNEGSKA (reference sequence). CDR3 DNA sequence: TGCAGTGCTAGAGAGGGAGGGGGACTAGCTGGCTCCTACAATGAGCAGTTCTTC. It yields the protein CSAREGGGLAGSYNEQFF.

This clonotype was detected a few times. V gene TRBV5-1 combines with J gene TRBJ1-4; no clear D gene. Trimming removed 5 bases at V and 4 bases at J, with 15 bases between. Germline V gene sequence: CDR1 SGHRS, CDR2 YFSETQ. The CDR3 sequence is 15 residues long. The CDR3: CASSRKPGINEKLFF. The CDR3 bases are TGCGCCAGCAGTCGTAAACCTGGCATTAATGAAAAACTGTTTTTT.

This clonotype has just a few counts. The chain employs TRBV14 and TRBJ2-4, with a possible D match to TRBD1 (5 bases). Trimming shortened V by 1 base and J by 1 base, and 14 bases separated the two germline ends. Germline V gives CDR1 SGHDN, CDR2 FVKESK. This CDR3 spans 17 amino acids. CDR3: CASSQGQGQPAKNIQYF. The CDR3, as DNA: TGTGCCAGCAGCCAAGGCCAGGGTCAACCGGCCAAAAACATTCAGTACTTC. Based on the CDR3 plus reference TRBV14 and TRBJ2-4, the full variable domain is EAGVTQFPSHSVIEKGQTVTLRCDPISGHDNLYWYRRVMGKEIKFLLHFVKESKQDESGMPNNRFLAERTGGTYSTLKVQPAELEDSGVYFCASSQGQGQPAKNIQYFGAGTRLSVL.

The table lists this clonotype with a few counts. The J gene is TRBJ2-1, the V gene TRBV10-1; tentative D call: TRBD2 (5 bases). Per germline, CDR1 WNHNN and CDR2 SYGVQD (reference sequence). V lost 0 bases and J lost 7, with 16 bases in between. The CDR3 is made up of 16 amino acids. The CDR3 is CASSESTLRSGNEQFF. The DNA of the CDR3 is TGCGCCAGCAGTGAGTCGACTTTGAGGTCGGGGAATGAGCAGTTCTTC.

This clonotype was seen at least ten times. As DNA, the CDR3 is TGTGCCAGCAGCTTAGTGGTAGGGGACACAGATACGCAGTATTTT. Its protein product is CASSLVVGDTDTQYF. This chain links TRBV7-2 with TRBJ2-3; tentative D call: TRBD1 (5 bases). The CDR3 contains 15 residues. Germline V gene data show CDR1 as SGHTA and CDR2 as FQGNSA. Trimming cost V 1 base and J 2 bases, with 10 bases left between them.

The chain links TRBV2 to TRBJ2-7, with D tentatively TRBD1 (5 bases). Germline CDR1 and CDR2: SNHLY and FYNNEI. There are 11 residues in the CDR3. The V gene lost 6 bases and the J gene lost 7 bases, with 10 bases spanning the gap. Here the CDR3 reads CASRQGEEQYF. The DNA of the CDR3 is TGTGCCAGCAGGCAGGGTGAGGAGCAGTACTTC.

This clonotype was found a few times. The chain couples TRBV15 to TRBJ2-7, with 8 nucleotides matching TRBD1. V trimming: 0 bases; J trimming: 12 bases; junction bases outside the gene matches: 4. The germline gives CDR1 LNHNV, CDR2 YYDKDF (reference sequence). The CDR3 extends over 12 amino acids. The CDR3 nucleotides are TGTGCCACCAGCAGAGATTTGACAGGGGCGTACTTC. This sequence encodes CATSRDLTGAYF.

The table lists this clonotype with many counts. CDR3 protein: CATSDLDRLHEQFF. The CDR3 coding sequence is TGTGCCACCAGTGATTTGGACAGGCTGCATGAGCAGTTCTTC. The chain carries TRBV24-1 and TRBJ2-1; a possible D gene is TRBD1 (6 bases). Germline loops: CDR1 KGHDR, CDR2 SFDVKD. Deletions cut 0 bases from V and 8 bases from J, with 10 bases between. This CDR3 comprises 14 residues.

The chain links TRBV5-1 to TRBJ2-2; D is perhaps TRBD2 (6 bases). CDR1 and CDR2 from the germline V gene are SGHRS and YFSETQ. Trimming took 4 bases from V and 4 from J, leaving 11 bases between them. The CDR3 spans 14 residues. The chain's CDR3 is CASSATRATGELFF. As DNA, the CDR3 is TGCGCCAGCAGCGCGACTAGGGCCACCGGGGAGCTGTTTTTT.

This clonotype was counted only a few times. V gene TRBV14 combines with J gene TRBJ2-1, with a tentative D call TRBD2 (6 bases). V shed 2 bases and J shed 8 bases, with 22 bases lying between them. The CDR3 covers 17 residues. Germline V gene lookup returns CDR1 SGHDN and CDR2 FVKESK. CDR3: CASSQLLRGLTVDEQFF. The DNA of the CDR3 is TGTGCCAGCAGCCAACTTTTGCGGGGCCTGACGGTCGATGAGCAGTTCTTC.

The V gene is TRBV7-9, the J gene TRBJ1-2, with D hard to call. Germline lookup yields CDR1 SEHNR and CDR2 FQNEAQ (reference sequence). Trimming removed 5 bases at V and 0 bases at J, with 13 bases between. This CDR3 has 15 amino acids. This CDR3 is CASSPRAEPNYGYTF. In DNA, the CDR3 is TGTGCCAGCAGCCCCCGGGCGGAACCTAACTATGGCTACACCTTC.

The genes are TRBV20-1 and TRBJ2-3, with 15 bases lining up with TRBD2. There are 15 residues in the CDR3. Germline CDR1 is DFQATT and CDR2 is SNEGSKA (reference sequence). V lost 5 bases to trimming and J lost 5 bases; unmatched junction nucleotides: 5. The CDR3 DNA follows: TGCAGTGCTCGATTGGGACTAGCGGGGGGAGATACGCAGTATTTT. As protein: CSARLGLAGGDTQYF.

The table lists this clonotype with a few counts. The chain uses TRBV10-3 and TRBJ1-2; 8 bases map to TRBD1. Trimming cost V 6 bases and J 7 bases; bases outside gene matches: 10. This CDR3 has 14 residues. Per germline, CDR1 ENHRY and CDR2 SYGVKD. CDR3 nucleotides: TGTGCCATCAGCGGAACCACAGGGGGTGGTGGCTACACCTTC. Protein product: CAISGTTGGGGYTF.

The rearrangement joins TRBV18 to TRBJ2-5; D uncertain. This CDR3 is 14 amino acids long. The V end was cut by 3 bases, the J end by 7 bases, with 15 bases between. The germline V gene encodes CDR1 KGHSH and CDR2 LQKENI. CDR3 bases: TGTGCCAGCTCACCGTCCGAGAGCGTGAGGACCCAGTACTTC. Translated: CASSPSESVRTQYF.

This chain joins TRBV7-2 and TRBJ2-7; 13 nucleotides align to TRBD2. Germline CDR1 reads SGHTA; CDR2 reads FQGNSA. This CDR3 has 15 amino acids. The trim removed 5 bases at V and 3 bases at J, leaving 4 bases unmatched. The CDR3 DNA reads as TGTGCCAGCAGCATAACTAGCGGGGGGGACTACGAGCAGTACTTC. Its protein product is CASSITSGGDYEQYF.

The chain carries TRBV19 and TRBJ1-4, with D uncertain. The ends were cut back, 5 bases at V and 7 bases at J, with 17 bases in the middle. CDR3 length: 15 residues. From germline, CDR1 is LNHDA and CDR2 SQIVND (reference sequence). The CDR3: CASSPYFRRGEKLFF. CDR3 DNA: TGTGCCAGTAGTCCATACTTCCGCCGGGGTGAAAAACTGTTTTTT.

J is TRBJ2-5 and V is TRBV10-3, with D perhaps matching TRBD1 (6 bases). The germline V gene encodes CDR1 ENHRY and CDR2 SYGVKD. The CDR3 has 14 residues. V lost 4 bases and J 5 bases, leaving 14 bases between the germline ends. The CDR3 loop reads CAISGRYRAETQYF. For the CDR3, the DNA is TGTGCCATCAGTGGCCGTTACAGGGCGGAGACCCAGTACTTC.